This T cell receptor (beta chain) stems from a study of metastatic and nonmetastatic thyroid tumors. Study at large: Where malignant and benign thyroid patients were concerned, repertoires were compared across blood and tumor or nodule tissue.

In germline, CDR1 is DFQATT, CDR2 SNEGSKA (reference sequence). The CDR3 loop spans 16 amino acids. V shed 1 base and J shed 8 bases, with 23 bases lying between them. This clone was seen many times. TCRdb reprocessed the PCR reads via MiXCR. The sample holds around 16,000 clones, approximately 14% seen once. Patients had received no treatment of any kind before thyroid surgery. The chain uses TRBV20-1 and TRBJ1-2; tentative D call: TRBD1 (5 bases). This sequence was found in a female donor with papillary thyroid cancer or a benign thyroid nodule (not recorded which). Some clones in this sample may be carry-over from other donors' samples. Specimen: blood. CDR3 in DNA: TGCAGTGCTAGAGCCACAACTACCCAGGGTCGGGGCGGCTACACCTTC. Amino acid sequence: CSARATTTQGRGGYTF.